Sequencing of this T cell receptor beta chain was carried out in a study of PD-1 blockade in classical Hodgkin lymphoma. Study at large: Nivolumab dosed at 3 mg/kg went to patients intravenously every 2 weeks. Study results and caveats: Newly diagnosed patients reportedly had lower baseline TCR diversity than healthy donors. Exclusion was applied to patients who started nivolumab under 1 year after ASCT.

Libraries were prepared by immunoSEQ multiplex PCR; TCRdb keeps only in-frame clonotypes and omits some of them. The profile shows fewer than 70,000 clones, around nine tenths of them singletons. Germline loops: CDR1 SQVTM, CDR2 ANQGSEA. V lost 5 bases, J lost 6 bases, and 8 bases stayed unmatched. The CDR3 has 14 residues. This clone was picked up one time. Its antigen is not identified. Relapse after autologous stem cell transplantation occurred in every patient, and brentuximab vedotin exposure varied. This chain connects TRBV29-1 to TRBJ2-5; 11 nucleotides match TRBD2. Sample: peripheral blood mononuclear cells (PBMCs), taken before the second cycle of nivolumab. The receptor comes from a human donor with classical Hodgkin lymphoma. The chain's CDR3 is CSVRGTSGKKTQYF. CDR3 in DNA: TGCAGCGTTCGAGGGACTAGCGGTAAAAAGACCCAGTACTTC.